This T cell receptor beta chain was sequenced in a study of graft-versus-host responses after intestinal transplantation. Concerning this clone: Its matching antigen is unknown.

Per germline, CDR1 SQVTM and CDR2 ANQGSEA. The junction had 8 bases not matched to a gene; V was cut back by 2 bases and J by 6 bases. There are 14 residues in the CDR3. Clones were sequenced by immunoSEQ multiplex PCR, and TCRdb holds only the in-frame ones, with some missing. There are some 81,000 clones in the sample; about 88% occur only once, and under 0.4% lies in the top ten. This TCR came from a human donor who received an intestinal transplant. The sample was unstimulated CD4+ T cells sorted from spleen or lymph node cells, taken before intestinal transplant. J is TRBJ2-3 and V is TRBV29-1, with 7 positions matching TRBD2. The CDR3 nucleotides are TGCAGCGTTGAACAGTTGACTAGCTGGGATACGCAGTATTTT. Its protein product is CSVEQLTSWDTQYF.